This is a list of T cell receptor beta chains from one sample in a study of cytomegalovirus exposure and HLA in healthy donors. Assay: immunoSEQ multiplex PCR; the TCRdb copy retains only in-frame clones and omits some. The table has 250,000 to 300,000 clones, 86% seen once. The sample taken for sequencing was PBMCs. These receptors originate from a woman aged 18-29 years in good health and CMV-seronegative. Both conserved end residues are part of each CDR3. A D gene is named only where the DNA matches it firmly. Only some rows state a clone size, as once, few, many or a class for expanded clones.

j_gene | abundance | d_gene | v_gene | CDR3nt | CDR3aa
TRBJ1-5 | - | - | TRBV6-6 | TGTGCCAGCAGTTTCGGCCAGGGGCTGGGAAGTCAGCCCCAGCATTTT | CASSFGQGLGSQPQHF
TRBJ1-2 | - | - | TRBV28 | TGTGCCAGCAGTTCCCTAGGAGGCTACACCTTC | CASSSLGGYTF
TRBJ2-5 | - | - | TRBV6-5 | TGTGCCAGCACGACTGGACACAAAGAGACCCAGTACTTC | CASTTGHKETQYF
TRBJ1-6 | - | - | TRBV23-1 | TGCGCCAGCAAAATGGACATCCGCCCTGGGCGTTCACCCCTCCACTTT | CASKMDIRPGRSPLHF
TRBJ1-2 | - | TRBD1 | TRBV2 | TGTGCCAGCAGGGACAGGGCTTATGGCTACACCTTC | CASRDRAYGYTF
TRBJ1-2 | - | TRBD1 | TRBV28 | TGTGCCAGCACACCTATGAGACAGGGGGCTAACTATGGCTACACCTTC | CASTPMRQGANYGYTF
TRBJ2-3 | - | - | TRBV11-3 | TGTGCCAGCAGCTCTCCTGATCGGGGGACAGATACGCAGTATTTT | CASSSPDRGTDTQYF
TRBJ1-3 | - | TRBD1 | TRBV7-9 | TGTGCCAGCAGCCGTGGACAGGGAATAGGGACCATATATTTT | CASSRGQGIGTIYF
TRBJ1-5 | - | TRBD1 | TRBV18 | TGTGCCAGCTCAACGACAGGGCGCAATCAGCCCCAGCATTTT | CASSTTGRNQPQHF
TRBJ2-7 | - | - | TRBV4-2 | TGTGCCAGCAGCCAACAAAGCGCCTACGAGCAGTACTTC | CASSQQSAYEQYF
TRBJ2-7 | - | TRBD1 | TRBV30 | TGTGCCTGGTCTTCCCTCCGGATCCGGGACAGGGTTACCTACGAGCAGTACTTC | CAWSSLRIRDRVTYEQYF
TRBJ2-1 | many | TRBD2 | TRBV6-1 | TGTGCCAGCAGTGAGGCTAGCGGGACCTACAATGAGCAGTTCTTC | CASSEASGTYNEQFF
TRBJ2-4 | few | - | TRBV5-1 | TGCGCCAGCAGCTTGGAGGGAGCAAGGGAAAACATTCAGTACTTC | CASSLEGARENIQYF
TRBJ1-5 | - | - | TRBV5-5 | TGTGCCAGCAGCCTTGGACTATACAATCAGCCCCAGCATTTT | CASSLGLYNQPQHF
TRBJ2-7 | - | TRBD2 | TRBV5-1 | TGCGCCAGCAGCTGGACCTTCCCCTCTACTAGCGACTACGAGCAGTACTTC | CASSWTFPSTSDYEQYF
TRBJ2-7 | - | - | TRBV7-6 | TGTGCCAGCAGCTTAGCTCTAACAGGGAAGGTTCTATACGAGCAGTACTTC | CASSLALTGKVLYEQYF
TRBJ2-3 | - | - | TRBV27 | TGCTGCGGGGGCCACACAGTCGCAGATACGCAGTATTTT | CCGGHTVADTQYF
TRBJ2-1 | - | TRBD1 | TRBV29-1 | TGCAGCGAGCAAACGGGGGACAGGGTTTACGAGCAGTTCTTC | CSEQTGDRVYEQFF
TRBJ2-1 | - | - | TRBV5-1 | TGCGCCAGCAGCTCCGTGTCGGGAAGTTCCTACAATGAGCAGTTCTTC | CASSSVSGSSYNEQFF
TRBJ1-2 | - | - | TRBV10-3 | TGTGCCATCAGTGACATAGTCTTAAACTATGGCTACACCTTC | CAISDIVLNYGYTF
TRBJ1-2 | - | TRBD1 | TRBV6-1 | TGTGCCAGCAGTGAGGGGTTGACAGGGAACTATGGCTACACCTTC | CASSEGLTGNYGYTF
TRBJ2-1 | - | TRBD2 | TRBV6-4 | TGTGCCAGCAGTAGGGAGGGCTCCTACAATGAGCAGTTCTTC | CASSREGSYNEQFF
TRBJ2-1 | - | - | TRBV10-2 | TGCGCCAGCAGTGGAGGCGGTGGGGAGTACAATGAGCAGTTCTTC | CASSGGGGEYNEQFF
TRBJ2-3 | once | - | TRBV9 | TGTGCCAGCAGCGTAGGGAGAACCGATACGCAGTATTTT | CASSVGRTDTQYF